This TCR beta chain was profiled in a study of shared clonotypes between healthy human individuals. The CDR3 totals 11 residues. V was cut by 8 bases and J by 5 bases, with 10 bases left in between. Germline CDR1 and CDR2: GTSNPN and SVGIG (reference sequence). This clone has more than one count but fewer than ten. Its antigen remains unknown. Regarding the study as a whole: For sorted subsets, rarefaction showed incomplete sequencing despite large depth. Only a few donors were included, so the genetic and exposure-history diversity represented was limited. Investigators collected only blood, and repertoires in tissues likely differ. Compared with clonotypes that all four donors shared, non-shared clonotypes had lower generation probabilities.

Data came from immunoSEQ multiplex PCR; TCRdb stores just in-frame clones and leaves some out. In the table there are over 950,000 clones, approximately 75% of which are singletons. The J gene is TRBJ1-5, the V gene TRBV30, with D possibly matching TRBD1 (6 bases). This TCR derives from a man aged 18 to 30 in good health. Some clones in this sample may be carry-over from other donors' samples. Sequenced input: memory CD4+ T cells from PBMCs. The subset: CD45RA-negative fraction. The CDR3 reads CARGGYQPQHF. The CDR3 region has the DNA TGTGCCCGGGGGGGCTATCAGCCCCAGCATTTT. Full variable domain (remainder filled in from reference TRBV30 and TRBJ1-5): SQTIHQWPATLVQPVGSPLSLECTVEGTSNPNLYWYRQAAGRGLQLLFYSVGIGQISSEVPQNLSASRPQDRQFILSSKKLLLSDSGFYLCARGGYQPQHFGDGTRLSIL.